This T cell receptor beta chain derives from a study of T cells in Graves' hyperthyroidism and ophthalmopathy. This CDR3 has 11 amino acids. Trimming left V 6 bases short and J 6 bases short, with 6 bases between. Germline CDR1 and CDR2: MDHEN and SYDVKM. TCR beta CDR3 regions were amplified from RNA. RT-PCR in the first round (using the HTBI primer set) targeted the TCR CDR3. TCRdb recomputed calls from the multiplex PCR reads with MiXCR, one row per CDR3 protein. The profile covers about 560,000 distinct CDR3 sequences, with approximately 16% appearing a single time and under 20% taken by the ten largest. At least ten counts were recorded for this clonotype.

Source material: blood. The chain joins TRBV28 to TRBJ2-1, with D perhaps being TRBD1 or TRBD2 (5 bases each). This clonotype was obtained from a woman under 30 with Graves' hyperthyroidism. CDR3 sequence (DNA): TGTGCCAGCAGGGGGGTCAATGAGCAGTTCTTC. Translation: CASRGVNEQFF.